One and the same sample provided the 14 T cell receptor beta chains below, sequenced in a study of cytomegalovirus exposure and HLA in healthy donors (dated by TCRdb to about 2017). The library was produced with the immunoSEQ multiplex PCR assay. A mixture of 60 forward primers for TCR Vbeta segments and 13 reverse primers for TCR Jbeta segments was used in the multiplex PCR. Entries here come from immuneACCESS through TCRdb and include only in-frame sequences with V and J called. Some clones fail to appear in such tables; in the studies checked, an unresolved V gene covers under half of the shortfall, and the cause of the remainder is unknown. The table for this sample lists under 140,000 clones; around 80% of them were counted only once. The ten largest clones capture less than 7.5% of the sample. The specimen sequenced was PBMCs. These receptors all come from a man younger than 45 in good health and CMV-seropositive.

A single count supports this clone. The chain carries TRBV5-1 and TRBJ1-5; no definite D call. The germline CDR1 and CDR2 sequences are SGHRS and YFSETQ. CDR3 length: 13 amino acids. V was cut by 4 bases and J by 9 bases, with 14 bases left in between. The CDR3 region has the DNA TGCGCCAGCAGCCCGGACCCTCGGGGGCCCCAGCATTTT. The encoded protein is CASSPDPRGPQHF.

This clone turned up a few times. The chain is built from TRBV7-3 and TRBJ2-7; a possible D gene is TRBD2 (5 bases). Germline V CDR1 and CDR2: SGHTA, FQGTGA. CDR3 length: 14 amino acids. Trimming left V 1 base short and J 5 bases short, with 12 bases between. This CDR3 reads CASSLSAGVHEQYF. The CDR3 nucleotides are TGTGCCAGCAGCTTAAGTGCCGGGGTCCACGAGCAGTACTTC. Using reference TRBV7-3 and TRBJ2-7 for the parts outside the CDR3, the full variable domain is GAGVSQTPSNKVTEKGKYVELRCDPISGHTALYWYRQSLGQGPEFLIYFQGTGAADDSGLPNDRFFAVRPEGSVSTLKIQRTERGDSAVYLCASSLSAGVHEQYFGPGTRLTVT.

CDR3 residues: CACQDSLTNYGYTF. The CDR3 DNA sequence: TGTGCCTGCCAGGACAGCCTAACTAACTATGGCTACACCTTC. The chain has TRBV28 and TRBJ1-2; D perhaps matches TRBD1 (6 bases). The CDR3 totals 14 residues. Per germline, CDR1 MDHEN and CDR2 SYDVKM. V dropped 11 bases and J dropped 0 bases, with 16 bases sitting between them.

The genes are TRBV4-3 and TRBJ1-2; possibly TRBD1 for D (6 bases). The germline V and J ends were trimmed by 5 bases and 2 bases, with 15 bases remaining between them. This CDR3 region has 15 residues. CDR1 and CDR2 (germline): LGHNA, YSLEER. CDR3 in DNA: TGCGCCAGCAGCGGCCGGGACACTCACAACTATGGCTACACCTTC. Translated, it gives CASSGRDTHNYGYTF.

The V and J genes are TRBV5-6 and TRBJ1-2; perhaps TRBD1 as D (6 bases). Trimming cost V 1 base and J 4 bases, with 11 bases left between them. The CDR3 is made up of 14 amino acids. Germline loops: CDR1 SGHDT, CDR2 YYEEEE. The CDR3 loop is CASSLTGISYGYTF. The CDR3 DNA follows: TGTGCCAGCAGCTTGACAGGGATCAGCTATGGCTACACCTTC.

The J gene is TRBJ2-2, the V gene TRBV19, with a weak D call TRBD1 (6 bases). Trimming removed 3 bases at V and 8 bases at J, with 16 bases between. This CDR3 region has 15 residues. Germline V CDR1 and CDR2: LNHDA, SQIVND (reference sequence). CDR3 DNA: TGTGCCAGTAGTATTGGGAACAGGGATGCGGGGGAGCTGTTTTTT. Translation: CASSIGNRDAGELFF.

The V call is TRBV5-1, the J call TRBJ2-3; 7 positions agree with TRBD1. V dropped 10 bases and J dropped 4; count of bases not matched to a gene: 12. Germline V CDR1 and CDR2: SGHRS, YFSETQ. The CDR3 length is 14 residues. The CDR3 is CASDRGGRADTQYF. The CDR3 DNA is TGCGCCTCCGATCGAGGGGGCAGGGCAGATACGCAGTATTTT.

CDR3 region: CASSDKRTQYF. The CDR3, as DNA: TGTGCCAGCAGCGACAAACGTACGCAGTATTTT. V is TRBV13 and J is TRBJ2-3; D is ambiguous. CDR3 size: 11 residues. Trimming took off 5 bases at V and 8 bases at J, with 8 bases between the two ends. Germline V CDR1 and CDR2: PRHDT, FYEKMQ (reference sequence).

The chain carries TRBV7-9 and TRBJ1-2, with TRBD1 matching over 7 bases. From germline, CDR1 is SEHNR and CDR2 FQNEAQ (reference sequence). The CDR3 runs to 13 residues. J lost 4 bases, V lost 6 bases, and 5 bases had no gene match. The CDR3 coding sequence is TGTGCCAGCAGTCGACAGGGTCCCTATGGCTACACCTTC. Protein product: CASSRQGPYGYTF.

The V call is TRBV5-1, the J call TRBJ1-4, with 11 bases aligning to TRBD1. Trimming took 3 bases from V and 8 from J; bases not matched to a gene: 6. CDR3 length: 15 residues. The germline V gene has CDR1 SGHRS and CDR2 YFSETQ. The CDR3 bases are TGCGCCAGCAGCTACCCCGGGACAGGGGGGGAAAAACTGTTTTTT. It specifies CASSYPGTGGEKLFF.

Here the CDR3 DNA reads TGTGCCAGCAGTGAAGCCCAGGGGGAGGAGGCCAACGTCCTGACTTTC. Translated: CASSEAQGEEANVLTF. The chain recombines TRBV25-1 with TRBJ2-6; possible D gene TRBD1, 7 bases. Germline V gene data show CDR1 as MGHDK and CDR2 as SYGVNS. The V end was cut by 2 bases, the J end by 6 bases, with 14 bases between. The CDR3 sequence is 16 residues long. The full variable domain, completed using reference TRBV25-1 and TRBJ2-6, is EADIYQTPRYLVIGTGKKITLECSQTMGHDKMYWYQQDPGMELHLIHYSYGVNSTEKGDLSSESTVSRIRTEHFPLTLESARPSHTSQYLCASSEAQGEEANVLTFGAGSRLTVL.

This clone was recorded only once. V is TRBV30 and J is TRBJ2-1; TRBD2 aligns across 7 bases. The CDR3 totals 13 residues. CDR1 is GTSNPN and CDR2 is SVGIG in the germline V gene (reference sequence). Germline trimming cut 4 bases from V and 5 bases from J; bases unmatched to any gene: 5. The CDR3 protein is CAWTGLGDNEQFF. In DNA, the CDR3 is TGTGCCTGGACAGGACTAGGGGACAATGAGCAGTTCTTC.

The chain combines TRBV30 with TRBJ1-1, with D tentatively TRBD1 (5 bases). The V end lost 2 bases, the J end lost 1 base, and 8 bases lay between the germline ends. The CDR3 totals 13 residues. Germline CDR1 reads GTSNPN; CDR2 reads SVGIG (reference sequence). CDR3: CAWSSQGNTEAFF. The CDR3 coding sequence is TGTGCCTGGAGTTCTCAGGGGAACACTGAAGCTTTCTTT.

This clone was counted between two and nine times. CDR3 loop: CASSSIDRETSGNTIYF. CDR3 bases: TGTGCCAGCAGTTCCATTGACAGGGAGACATCAGGAAACACCATATATTTT. The chain joins TRBV5-6 to TRBJ1-3; 7 bases match TRBD1. With 5 bases clipped from V and 4 bases from J, the junction kept 15 bases outside the gene matches. Per the germline V gene, CDR1 is SGHDT and CDR2 is YYEEEE. CDR3 size: 17 residues.